This T cell receptor (beta chain) comes out of a study of identifying expanded T cells in peripheral blood. Study results and caveats: Over around two and four weeks, about 16.4 and 19 clones changed, versus roughly 1.2 between replicates. Two-week clone count variance significantly increased as total template count grew.

No infections or other immune events were documented during collection. With respect to this clone: The antigen remains unidentified.

Germline V lookup: CDR1 LNHDA, CDR2 SQIVND (reference sequence). The CDR3 runs 14 residues. V dropped 7 bases and J dropped 3 bases, with 13 bases sitting between them. The repertoire was sequenced with immunoSEQ multiplex PCR; TCRdb's copy has only in-frame clones and lacks some. The sample has about 54,000 clones; approximately 89% are singletons. The sample consisted of blood. The TCR comes from a person aged 18 to 70 in good health. The rearrangement joins TRBV19 to TRBJ2-1; either TRBD1 or TRBD2 may supply D (6 bases each). CDR3 protein: CASMGGPYYNEQFF. The CDR3, as DNA: TGTGCCAGTATGGGGGGCCCATACTACAATGAGCAGTTCTTC.